This is a list of T cell receptor beta chains from one sample in a study of T cell repertoires in cytomegalovirus infection. TCRdb ran MiXCR on the reads and lists one entry per CDR3 protein. The sample holds approximately 1,000,000 distinct CDR3 sequences, approximately 33% seen once. Antigen specificity for these receptors is unknown. The sample was cultured CD8+ T cells from PBMCs, taken from culture after CMV antigen stimulation. The receptors were sampled from a human donor in good health (CMV status not recorded). Some clones in this sample may be carry-over from other donors' samples. CDR3s include the opening cysteine and the closing phenylalanine or tryptophan. D genes are given only for firm matches. A clone size is listed for some rows: how often the clone was seen (once, few, many), or a class if it is expanded.

abundance: few; v_gene: TRBV7-9; j_gene: TRBJ2-7; d_gene: TRBD2; CDR3nt: TGTGCCAGCAGCTTAGTGACTAGCCTAACCTACGCCTACGAGCAGTACTTC; CDR3aa: CASSLVTSLTYAYEQYF
abundance: few; v_gene: TRBV7-9; j_gene: TRBJ2-2; d_gene: TRBD2; CDR3nt: TGTGCCAGCAGCCCCGGACTAGCGGGACTGGGGCCGAGCACCGGGGAGCTGTTTTTT; CDR3aa: CASSPGLAGLGPSTGELFF
abundance: -; v_gene: TRBV27; j_gene: TRBJ1-6; d_gene: -; CDR3nt: TGTGCCAGCAGTTTACGTGGGGTTCTGGTTTCACCCCTCCACTTT; CDR3aa: CASSLRGVLVSPLHF
abundance: -; v_gene: TRBV5-1; j_gene: TRBJ1-1; d_gene: TRBD1; CDR3nt: TGCGCCAGCAGCTGGAGACAGGGGGGAACCGATGAAGCTTTCTTT; CDR3aa: CASSWRQGGTDEAFF
abundance: few; v_gene: TRBV3-1; j_gene: TRBJ2-1; d_gene: TRBD1; CDR3nt: TGTGCCAGCAGCCAATTTGTAGCAGGGGGCATCCACAATGAGCAGTTCTTC; CDR3aa: CASSQFVAGGIHNEQFF
abundance: -; v_gene: TRBV7-6; j_gene: TRBJ2-1; d_gene: TRBD2; CDR3nt: TGTGCCAGCAGCTACATCTTTAGCGGGGGGACCTACAATGAGCAGTTCTTC; CDR3aa: CASSYIFSGGTYNEQFF
abundance: few; v_gene: TRBV2; j_gene: TRBJ1-2; d_gene: TRBD1; CDR3nt: TGTGCCGAGGACAGGGAAAAGGACTATGGCTACACCTTC; CDR3aa: CAEDREKDYGYTF
abundance: medium-sized; v_gene: TRBV7-6; j_gene: TRBJ2-4; d_gene: -; CDR3nt: TGTGCCAGCAGCTTAGTTAACAGCCCGGGGTACATTCAGTACTTC; CDR3aa: CASSLVNSPGYIQYF
abundance: -; v_gene: TRBV27; j_gene: TRBJ1-1; d_gene: TRBD1; CDR3nt: TGTGCCAGCAGGAACAGGGGGCTGAACACTGAAGCTTTCTTT; CDR3aa: CASRNRGLNTEAFF
abundance: -; v_gene: TRBV19; j_gene: TRBJ1-5; d_gene: -; CDR3nt: TGTGCCAGTAGTATCCCCCAGTGGGGCAATCAGCCCCAGCATTTT; CDR3aa: CASSIPQWGNQPQHF
abundance: once; v_gene: TRBV28; j_gene: TRBJ1-1; d_gene: TRBD1; CDR3nt: TGTGCCAGCAGTTTAGAGGGGGCCTTAACTGAAGCTTTCTTT; CDR3aa: CASSLEGALTEAFF
abundance: -; v_gene: TRBV19; j_gene: TRBJ2-1; d_gene: -; CDR3nt: TGTGCCAGTAGTATATGGTTCGGACAGCCCTACAATGAGCAGTTCTTC; CDR3aa: CASSIWFGQPYNEQFF
abundance: few; v_gene: TRBV11-2; j_gene: TRBJ1-1; d_gene: -; CDR3nt: TGTGCCAGCAGCCCTTGGGACAAAAAGAACACTGAAGCTTTCTTT; CDR3aa: CASSPWDKKNTEAFF
abundance: -; v_gene: TRBV7-2; j_gene: TRBJ2-5; d_gene: -; CDR3nt: TGTGCCAGCAGCCCCGAGCTAGCGTTCGAGACCCAGTACTTC; CDR3aa: CASSPELAFETQYF
abundance: -; v_gene: TRBV11-2; j_gene: TRBJ1-2; d_gene: TRBD1; CDR3nt: TGTGCCAGCAGCTTTCCCGGGACAGTCTATGGCTACACCTTC; CDR3aa: CASSFPGTVYGYTF
abundance: -; v_gene: TRBV7-3; j_gene: TRBJ2-2; d_gene: TRBD2; CDR3nt: TGTGCCAGCAGTCGTACTAGCGGGGGGGTGAACACCGGGGAGCTGTTTTTT; CDR3aa: CASSRTSGGVNTGELFF
abundance: few; v_gene: TRBV5-4; j_gene: TRBJ1-1; d_gene: -; CDR3nt: TGTGCCAGCAGAACTCGGGCAGACACTGAAGCTTTCTTT; CDR3aa: CASRTRADTEAFF
abundance: many; v_gene: TRBV7-6; j_gene: TRBJ2-1; d_gene: -; CDR3nt: TGTGCCAGCAGCTTAGCGGGGGGCAAGTACAATGAGCAGTTCTTC; CDR3aa: CASSLAGGKYNEQFF
abundance: once; v_gene: TRBV4-1; j_gene: TRBJ1-2; d_gene: -; CDR3nt: TGCGCCACCACAGGGAACTATGGCTACACCTTC; CDR3aa: CATTGNYGYTF
abundance: -; v_gene: TRBV9; j_gene: TRBJ1-1; d_gene: -; CDR3nt: TGTGCCAGCAGCGTAGATCAGTCTAACACTGAAGCTTTCTTT; CDR3aa: CASSVDQSNTEAFF
abundance: many; v_gene: TRBV7-6; j_gene: TRBJ1-6; d_gene: TRBD1; CDR3nt: TGTGCCAGCAACCCGACAGGGCCTAATTCACCCCTCCACTTT; CDR3aa: CASNPTGPNSPLHF
abundance: -; v_gene: TRBV2; j_gene: TRBJ2-1; d_gene: TRBD2; CDR3nt: TGTGCCAAGACTAGCGGGGGGGCGAATGAGCAGTTCTTC; CDR3aa: CAKTSGGANEQFF
abundance: few; v_gene: TRBV7-9; j_gene: TRBJ2-1; d_gene: -; CDR3nt: TGTGCCAGCAGCTCCAACCAGGGTTTCTACAATGAGCAGTTCTTC; CDR3aa: CASSSNQGFYNEQFF
abundance: few; v_gene: TRBV7-2; j_gene: TRBJ2-5; d_gene: -; CDR3nt: TGTGCCAGCAGCCCACCGTCGGCCGGCGACCAAGAGACCCAGTACTTC; CDR3aa: CASSPPSAGDQETQYF
abundance: few; v_gene: TRBV19; j_gene: TRBJ1-5; d_gene: -; CDR3nt: TGTGCCAGTAGTATAGACGTGAGGGGCAATCAGCCCCAGCATTTT; CDR3aa: CASSIDVRGNQPQHF
abundance: few; v_gene: TRBV5-6; j_gene: TRBJ2-6; d_gene: -; CDR3nt: TGTGCCAGCAGTCATTGGACCTGGACCTCTGGGGCCAACGTCCTGACTTTC; CDR3aa: CASSHWTWTSGANVLTF
abundance: -; v_gene: TRBV12-3/TRBV12-4; j_gene: TRBJ2-1; d_gene: TRBD2; CDR3nt: TGTGCCAGCAGCCTAACTAGCGGGGGCCGCTCCTACAATGAGCAGTTCTTC; CDR3aa: CASSLTSGGRSYNEQFF
abundance: -; v_gene: TRBV5-6; j_gene: TRBJ2-3; d_gene: -; CDR3nt: TGTGCCAGCAGCCAAAGCCACGGAGATATGCAGTATTTT; CDR3aa: CASSQSHGDMQYF
abundance: few; v_gene: TRBV11-3; j_gene: TRBJ2-1; d_gene: TRBD2; CDR3nt: TGTGCCAGCAGCCCCCGACTAGCGGGGTGGAATGAGCAGTTCTTC; CDR3aa: CASSPRLAGWNEQFF
abundance: many; v_gene: TRBV7-9; j_gene: TRBJ2-1; d_gene: -; CDR3nt: TGTGCCAGCAGCCTCGAGGTACGGACGGGGTACAATGAGCAGTTCTTC; CDR3aa: CASSLEVRTGYNEQFF
abundance: many; v_gene: TRBV6-5; j_gene: TRBJ1-1; d_gene: -; CDR3nt: TGTGCCAGCAGTTACTCGGCATATCTGAACACTGAAGCTTTCTTT; CDR3aa: CASSYSAYLNTEAFF
abundance: few; v_gene: TRBV12-5; j_gene: TRBJ2-3; d_gene: TRBD2; CDR3nt: TGTGCTAGTGGAGTTCAAGCGGGAACCACAGATACGCAGTATTTT; CDR3aa: CASGVQAGTTDTQYF
abundance: -; v_gene: TRBV6-6; j_gene: TRBJ2-1; d_gene: TRBD2; CDR3nt: TGTGCCAGCAGTTACTCGAGGCTAGCGGGCGACAATGAGCAGTTCTTC; CDR3aa: CASSYSRLAGDNEQFF
abundance: few; v_gene: TRBV6-2/TRBV6-3; j_gene: TRBJ2-3; d_gene: -; CDR3nt: TGTGCCAGCAGCTACGCTAATCTTCAGTGGAGCCCCCAGTATTTT; CDR3aa: CASSYANLQWSPQYF
abundance: few; v_gene: TRBV5-6; j_gene: TRBJ1-1; d_gene: -; CDR3nt: TGTGCCAGCAGCTTCCCCGCGGCTACGGGAGTTGCTGAAGCTTTCTTT; CDR3aa: CASSFPAATGVAEAFF
abundance: -; v_gene: TRBV5-6; j_gene: TRBJ1-2; d_gene: -; CDR3nt: TGTGCCAGCAGCTCGGGACGGGTAGAGGGCTACACCTTC; CDR3aa: CASSSGRVEGYTF
abundance: -; v_gene: TRBV4-3; j_gene: TRBJ2-1; d_gene: -; CDR3nt: TGCGCCAGCAGCCAAGATCGCTGGGGGGCGAAAAATGAGCAGTTCTTC; CDR3aa: CASSQDRWGAKNEQFF
abundance: many; v_gene: TRBV7-8; j_gene: TRBJ2-7; d_gene: -; CDR3nt: TGTGCCAGCAGCTTAGCTAGCGGAGAGCAGTACTTC; CDR3aa: CASSLASGEQYF
abundance: -; v_gene: TRBV4-3; j_gene: TRBJ2-1; d_gene: TRBD1; CDR3nt: TGCGCCAGCAGCCTAAAGTATACCGGGACAGTGTACAATGAGCAGTTCTTC; CDR3aa: CASSLKYTGTVYNEQFF
abundance: -; v_gene: TRBV6-2/TRBV6-3; j_gene: TRBJ1-1; d_gene: -; CDR3nt: TGTGCCAGCAGTTACTGGGAGGGAGACACTGAAGCTTTCTTT; CDR3aa: CASSYWEGDTEAFF
abundance: few; v_gene: TRBV6-1; j_gene: TRBJ1-1; d_gene: -; CDR3nt: TGTGCCAGCAGTGTCCGGGGGGCGGACACTGAAGCTTTCTTT; CDR3aa: CASSVRGADTEAFF
abundance: -; v_gene: TRBV7-3; j_gene: TRBJ2-5; d_gene: TRBD2; CDR3nt: TGTGCCAGCAGCTTTCGGGGGGGGGCGTTGGAGACCCAGTACTTC; CDR3aa: CASSFRGGALETQYF